Sequencing of this T cell receptor beta chain was carried out in a study of T cell responses to AZD1222 COVID-19 vaccine. Libraries were prepared by immunoSEQ multiplex PCR; TCRdb keeps only in-frame clonotypes and omits some of them. The sample gives more than 110,000 clones, 75% to 90% of which show up once; about 8% is in the top ten. V dropped 1 base and J dropped 4 bases, with 14 bases sitting between them. CDR3 length: 15 amino acids. CDR1 and CDR2 from the germline V gene are GTSNPN and SVGIG (reference sequence). Turning to this clone: Its specificity is not known.

General study findings and limits: Per reports, nearly half of all spike-specific TCRs target regions that are unmutated in variants.

The origin of this receptor is an adult in good health. This sample comprised peripheral blood, obtained on day 0 of AZD1222 vaccination. The chain employs TRBV30 and TRBJ2-1; possible D gene TRBD2, 6 bases. The CDR3 loop reads CAWSDWSSDYNEQFF. In DNA, the CDR3 is TGTGCCTGGAGTGATTGGTCTAGCGATTACAATGAGCAGTTCTTC.